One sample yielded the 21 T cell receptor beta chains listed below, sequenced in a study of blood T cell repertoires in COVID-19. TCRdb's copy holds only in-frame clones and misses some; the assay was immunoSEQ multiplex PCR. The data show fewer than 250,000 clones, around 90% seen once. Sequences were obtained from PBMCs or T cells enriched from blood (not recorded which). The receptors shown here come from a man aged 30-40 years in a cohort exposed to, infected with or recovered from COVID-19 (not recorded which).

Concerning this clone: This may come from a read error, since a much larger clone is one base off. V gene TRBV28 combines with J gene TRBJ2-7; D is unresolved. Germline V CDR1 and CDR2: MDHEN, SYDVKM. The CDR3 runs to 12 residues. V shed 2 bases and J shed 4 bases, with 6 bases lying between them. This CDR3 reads CASSLGRYEQYF. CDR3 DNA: TGTGCCAGCAGTTTAGGCAGGTACGAGCAGTACTTC.

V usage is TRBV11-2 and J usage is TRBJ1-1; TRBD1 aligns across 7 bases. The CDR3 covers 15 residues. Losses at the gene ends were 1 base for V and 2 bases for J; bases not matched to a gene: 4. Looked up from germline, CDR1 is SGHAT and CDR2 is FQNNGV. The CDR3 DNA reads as TGTGCCAGCAGCTTAGGTAGGGGGCAAAACACTGAAGCTTTCTTT. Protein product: CASSLGRGQNTEAFF.

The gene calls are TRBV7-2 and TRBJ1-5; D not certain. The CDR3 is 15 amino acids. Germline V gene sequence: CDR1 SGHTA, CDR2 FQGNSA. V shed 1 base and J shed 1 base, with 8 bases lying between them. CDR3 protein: CASSLGSRSNQPQHF. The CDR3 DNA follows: TGTGCCAGCAGCTTAGGGAGTCGGAGCAATCAGCCCCAGCATTTT.

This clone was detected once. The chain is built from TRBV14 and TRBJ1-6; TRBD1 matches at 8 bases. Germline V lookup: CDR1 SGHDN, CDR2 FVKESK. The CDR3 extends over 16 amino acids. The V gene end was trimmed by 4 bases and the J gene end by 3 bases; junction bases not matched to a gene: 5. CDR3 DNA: TGTGCCAGCAGCCTAGGGGACAGGTACTATAATTCACCCCTCCACTTT. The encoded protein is CASSLGDRYYNSPLHF.

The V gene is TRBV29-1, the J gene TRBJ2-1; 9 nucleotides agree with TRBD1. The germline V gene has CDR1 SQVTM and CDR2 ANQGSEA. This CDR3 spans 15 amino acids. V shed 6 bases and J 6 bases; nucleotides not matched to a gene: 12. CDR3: CSVVSTGGWGNEQFF. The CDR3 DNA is TGCAGCGTAGTTAGTACAGGGGGCTGGGGCAATGAGCAGTTCTTC.

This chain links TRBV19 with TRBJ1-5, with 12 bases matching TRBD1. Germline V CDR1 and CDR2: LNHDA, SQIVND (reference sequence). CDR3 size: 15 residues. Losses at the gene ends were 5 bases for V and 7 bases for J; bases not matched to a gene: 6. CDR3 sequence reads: CASSVGTGGGQPQHF. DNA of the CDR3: TGTGCCAGTAGTGTAGGGACAGGGGGCGGACAGCCCCAGCATTTT.

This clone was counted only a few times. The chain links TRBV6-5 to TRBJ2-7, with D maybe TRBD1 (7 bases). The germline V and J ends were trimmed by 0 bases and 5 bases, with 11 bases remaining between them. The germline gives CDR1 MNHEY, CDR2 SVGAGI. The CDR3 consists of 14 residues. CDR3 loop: CASSYSQGRNEQYF. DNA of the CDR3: TGTGCCAGCAGTTACTCACAGGGGAGGAACGAGCAGTACTTC.

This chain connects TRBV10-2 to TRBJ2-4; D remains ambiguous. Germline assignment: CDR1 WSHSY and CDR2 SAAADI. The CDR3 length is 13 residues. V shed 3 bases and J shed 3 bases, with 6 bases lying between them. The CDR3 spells CASSDSSKNIQYF. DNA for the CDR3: TGCGCCAGCAGTGACTCGAGCAAAAACATTCAGTACTTC.

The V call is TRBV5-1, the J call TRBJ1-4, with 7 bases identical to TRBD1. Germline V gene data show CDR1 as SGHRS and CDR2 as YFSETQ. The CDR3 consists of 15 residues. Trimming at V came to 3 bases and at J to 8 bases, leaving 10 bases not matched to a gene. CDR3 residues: CASSSQTGIREKLFF. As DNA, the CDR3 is TGCGCCAGCAGCTCCCAGACAGGGATAAGAGAAAAACTGTTTTTT. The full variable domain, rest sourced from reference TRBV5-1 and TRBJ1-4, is KAGVTQTPRYLIKTRGQQVTLSCSPISGHRSVSWYQQTPGQGLQFLFEYFSETQRNKGNFPGRFSGRQFSNSRSEMNVSTLELGDSALYLCASSSQTGIREKLFFGSGTQLSVL.

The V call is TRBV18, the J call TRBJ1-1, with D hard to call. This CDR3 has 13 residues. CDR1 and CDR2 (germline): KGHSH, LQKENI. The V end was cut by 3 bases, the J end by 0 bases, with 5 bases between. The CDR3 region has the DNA TGTGCCAGCTCACCCGAGATGAACACTGAAGCTTTCTTT. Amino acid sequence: CASSPEMNTEAFF.

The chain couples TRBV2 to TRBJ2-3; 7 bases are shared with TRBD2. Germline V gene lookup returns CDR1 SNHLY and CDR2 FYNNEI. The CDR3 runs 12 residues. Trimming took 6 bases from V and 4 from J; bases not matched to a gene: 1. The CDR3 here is CASRTSPDTQYF. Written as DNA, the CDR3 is TGTGCCAGCAGGACTAGCCCAGATACGCAGTATTTT. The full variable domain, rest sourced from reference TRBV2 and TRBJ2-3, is EPEVTQTPSHQVTQMGQEVILRCVPISNHLYFYWYRQILGQKVEFLVSFYNNEISEKSEIFDDQFSVERPDGSNFTLKIRSTKLEDSAMYFCASRTSPDTQYFGPGTRLTVL.

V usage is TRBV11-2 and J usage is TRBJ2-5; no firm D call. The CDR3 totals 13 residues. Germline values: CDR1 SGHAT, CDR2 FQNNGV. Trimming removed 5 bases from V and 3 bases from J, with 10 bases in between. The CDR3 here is CASSPPRKETQYF. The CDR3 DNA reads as TGTGCCAGCAGCCCCCCCCGTAAAGAGACCCAGTACTTC.

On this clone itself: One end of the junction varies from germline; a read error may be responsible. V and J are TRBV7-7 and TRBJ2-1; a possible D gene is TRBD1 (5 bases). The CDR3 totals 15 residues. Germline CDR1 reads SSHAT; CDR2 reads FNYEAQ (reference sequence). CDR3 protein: CASSTQVGRTGEQFF. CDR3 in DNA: TGTGCTAGCAGCACCCAAGTGGGGCGGACGGGCGAGCAGTTCTTC.

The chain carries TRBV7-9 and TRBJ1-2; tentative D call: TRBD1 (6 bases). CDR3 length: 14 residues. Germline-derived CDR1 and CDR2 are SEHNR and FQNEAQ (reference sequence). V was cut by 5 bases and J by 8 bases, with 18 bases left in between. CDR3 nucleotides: TGTGCCAGCAGCCTCACAGGGAGTCTAGAGGGCTACACCTTC. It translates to CASSLTGSLEGYTF.

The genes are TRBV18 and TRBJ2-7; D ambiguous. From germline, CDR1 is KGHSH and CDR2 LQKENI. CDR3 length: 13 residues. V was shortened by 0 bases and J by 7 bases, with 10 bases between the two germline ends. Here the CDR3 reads CASSPPSLREQYF. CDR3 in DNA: TGTGCCAGCTCACCACCGTCCCTTCGGGAGCAGTACTTC. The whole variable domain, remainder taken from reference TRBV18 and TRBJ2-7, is NAGVMQNPRHLVRRRGQEARLRCSPMKGHSHVYWYRQLPEEGLKFMVYLQKENIIDESGMPKERFSAEFPKEGPSILRIQQVVRGDSAAYFCASSPPSLREQYFGPGTRLTVT.

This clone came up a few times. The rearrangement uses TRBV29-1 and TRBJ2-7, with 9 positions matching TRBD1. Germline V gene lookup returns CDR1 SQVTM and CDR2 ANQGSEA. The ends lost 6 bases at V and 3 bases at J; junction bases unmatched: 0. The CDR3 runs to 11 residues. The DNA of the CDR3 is TGCAGCGTGACAGGGGGCTACGAGCAGTACTTC. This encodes CSVTGGYEQYF.

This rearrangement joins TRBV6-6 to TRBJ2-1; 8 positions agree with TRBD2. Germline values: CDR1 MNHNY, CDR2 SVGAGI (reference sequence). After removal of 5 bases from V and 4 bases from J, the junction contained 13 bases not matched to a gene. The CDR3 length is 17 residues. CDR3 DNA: TGTGCCAGCAGTCCGAGCGGCCCGACTAGCGCATACAATGAGCAGTTCTTC. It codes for CASSPSGPTSAYNEQFF.

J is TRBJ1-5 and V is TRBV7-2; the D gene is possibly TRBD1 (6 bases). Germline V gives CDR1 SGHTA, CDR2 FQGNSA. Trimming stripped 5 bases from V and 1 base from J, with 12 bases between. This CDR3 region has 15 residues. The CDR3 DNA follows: TGTGCCAGCAGCCGGGAACAGGGAAGCAATCAGCCCCAGCATTTT. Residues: CASSREQGSNQPQHF.

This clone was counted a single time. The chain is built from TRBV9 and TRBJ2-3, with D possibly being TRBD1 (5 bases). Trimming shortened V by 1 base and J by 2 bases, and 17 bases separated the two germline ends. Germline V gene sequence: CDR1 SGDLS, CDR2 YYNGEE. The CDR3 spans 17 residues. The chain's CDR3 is CASSVFGQGASTDTQYF. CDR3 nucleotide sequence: TGTGCCAGCAGCGTATTCGGGCAGGGCGCCTCCACAGATACGCAGTATTTT.

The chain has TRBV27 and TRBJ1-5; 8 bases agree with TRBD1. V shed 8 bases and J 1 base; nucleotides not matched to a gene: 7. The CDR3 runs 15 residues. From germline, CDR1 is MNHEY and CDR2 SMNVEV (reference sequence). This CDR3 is CASGYRQGSNQPQHF. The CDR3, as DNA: TGTGCCAGCGGTTATCGACAGGGGAGCAATCAGCCCCAGCATTTT.

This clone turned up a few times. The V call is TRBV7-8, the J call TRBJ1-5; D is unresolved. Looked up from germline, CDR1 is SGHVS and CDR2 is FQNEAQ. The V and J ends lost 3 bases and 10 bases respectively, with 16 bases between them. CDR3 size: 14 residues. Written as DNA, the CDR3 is TGTGCCAGCAGCTTTACAGAAGTCCTGAGTCCCCAGCATTTT. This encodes CASSFTEVLSPQHF.